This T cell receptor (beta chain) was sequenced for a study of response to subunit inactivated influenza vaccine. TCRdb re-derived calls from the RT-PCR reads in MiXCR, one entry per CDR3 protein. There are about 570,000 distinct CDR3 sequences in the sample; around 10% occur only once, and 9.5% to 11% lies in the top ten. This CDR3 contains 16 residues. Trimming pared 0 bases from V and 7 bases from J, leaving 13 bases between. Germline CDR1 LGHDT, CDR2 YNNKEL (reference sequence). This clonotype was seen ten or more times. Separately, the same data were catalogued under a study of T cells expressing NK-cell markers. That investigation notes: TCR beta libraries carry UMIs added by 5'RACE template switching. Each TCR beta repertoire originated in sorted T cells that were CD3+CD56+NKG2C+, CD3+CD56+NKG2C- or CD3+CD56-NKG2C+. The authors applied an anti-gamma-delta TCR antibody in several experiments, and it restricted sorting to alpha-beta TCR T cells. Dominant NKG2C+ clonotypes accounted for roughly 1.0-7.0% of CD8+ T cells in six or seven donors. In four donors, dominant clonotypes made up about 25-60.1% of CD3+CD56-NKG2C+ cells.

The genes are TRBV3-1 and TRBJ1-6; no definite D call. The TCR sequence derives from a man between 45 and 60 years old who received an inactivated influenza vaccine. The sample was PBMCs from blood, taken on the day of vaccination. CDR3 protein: CASSQDIGSVNSPLHF. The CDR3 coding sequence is TGTGCCAGCAGCCAAGATATAGGGTCGGTGAATTCACCCCTCCACTTT.